What follows is one TCR beta chain and its context. Its antigen is still unknown. V was cut by 2 bases and J by 6 bases, with 5 bases left in between. Germline CDR1 KGHSH, CDR2 LQKENI. The CDR3 spans 11 residues. This sample is drawn from a study of T cells in localized non-small cell lung cancer. General study findings and limits: Increased T cell density in blood showed an association with longer overall survival. Turning up in adjacent lung were a median approximately 57 of the top 100 tumor clones.

Some clones are missing from TCRdb's copy, which holds only in-frame ones; the method was immunoSEQ multiplex PCR. The table lists approximately 72,000 clones, 84% of them singletons. The sequence came from a female donor of 60 years or more with stage I lung adenocarcinoma. The chain recombines TRBV18 with TRBJ2-7; D gene uncertain. Sequencing used peripheral blood, obtained before any cancer treatment. The CDR3 region is CASSPGAEQYF. The CDR3, as DNA: TGTGCCAGCTCACCAGGCGCCGAGCAGTACTTC.